This T cell receptor beta chain was recorded in a study of cytomegalovirus exposure and HLA in healthy donors. The study ran its PCR with 60 Vbeta and 13 Jbeta primers. Here immunoSEQ multiplex PCR was the method, and the copy in TCRdb shows in-frame clones only, minus some. The sample shows 150,000 to 200,000 clones, 80% of them seen only once. V gave up 2 bases and J gave up 6 bases; unmatched junction bases: 0. This CDR3 contains 12 residues. Germline CDR1 MNHNY, CDR2 SVGAGI (reference sequence). V and J are TRBV6-6 and TRBJ2-7, with TRBD1 identical over 8 bases. This TCR was sampled from a human donor in good health. The sample taken for sequencing was PBMCs. DNA of the CDR3: TGTGCCAGCAGTTACGACAGGGGCGAGCAGTACTTC. The encoded protein is CASSYDRGEQYF.